Listed below are T cell receptor beta chains from one sample, sequenced in a study of cytomegalovirus exposure and HLA in healthy donors. Sequencing was performed with immunoSEQ multiplex PCR; in TCRdb, only in-frame clones are kept and a portion is missing. The sample lists some 170,000 clones, roughly 76% occurring once. The sample was PBMCs. The receptors originated from a woman aged 18-29 years in good health and CMV-seropositive. Each CDR3 is given with its conserved first and last residue. D genes are given only for firm matches. Only part of the rows carry a size: once, few, many, or a class if the clone is expanded.

CDR3: CASSLAGTFSNQPQHF
DNA: TGTGCCAGCAGTTTAGCGGGGACCTTTAGCAATCAGCCCCAGCATTTT
J: TRBJ1-5
D: .
V: TRBV27
size: .

CDR3: CASSIRGLAAYEQYF
DNA: TGTGCCAGTAGTATCCGGGGACTAGCTGCCTACGAGCAGTACTTC
J: TRBJ2-7
D: TRBD2
V: TRBV19
size: few

CDR3: CASSLAGGPVEQYF
DNA: TGTGCCAGCAGCTTGGCGGGGGGGCCGGTCGAGCAGTACTTC
J: TRBJ2-7
D: TRBD2
V: TRBV13
size: .

CDR3: CASTIQGQGIYGYTF
DNA: TGTGCCAGCACTATACAGGGACAGGGGATCTATGGCTACACCTTC
J: TRBJ1-2
D: TRBD1
V: TRBV2
size: .

CDR3: CASSLSGGIYTGELFF
DNA: TGTGCCAGCAGCTTATCGGGGGGGATTTACACCGGGGAGCTGTTTTTT
J: TRBJ2-2
D: TRBD2
V: TRBV5-4
size: .

CDR3: CASSQGAGTAEETQYF
DNA: TGCGCCAGCAGCCAAGGGGCCGGGACAGCAGAAGAGACCCAGTACTTC
J: TRBJ2-5
D: TRBD1
V: TRBV4-3
size: few

CDR3: CAWSVLGRGMNEQYF
DNA: TGTGCCTGGAGTGTACTGGGGAGGGGGATGAACGAGCAGTACTTC
J: TRBJ2-7
D: .
V: TRBV30
size: .

CDR3: CASSMRAEANTGELFF
DNA: TGCGCCAGCAGCATGAGGGCGGAAGCGAACACCGGGGAGCTGTTTTTT
J: TRBJ2-2
D: .
V: TRBV5-1
size: .

CDR3: CASVGGTTNVYTQYF
DNA: TGTGCCAGCGTAGGGGGGACTACTAATGTCTATACGCAGTATTTT
J: TRBJ2-3
D: .
V: TRBV6-1
size: few

CDR3: CASSPGQSNYGYTF
DNA: TGTGCCAGCAGCCCGGGACAGTCTAACTATGGCTACACCTTC
J: TRBJ1-2
D: TRBD1
V: TRBV4-2
size: few

CDR3: CASSSSAGVEKLFF
DNA: TGTGCCAGCAGTTCGTCTGCCGGGGTTGAAAAACTGTTTTTT
J: TRBJ1-4
D: .
V: TRBV28
size: .

CDR3: CASSPSGTGPYEQYF
DNA: TGTGCCAGCTCACCCTCCGGGACAGGGCCCTACGAGCAGTACTTC
J: TRBJ2-7
D: TRBD1
V: TRBV18
size: once

CDR3: CASSRGLAGSWGTDTQYF
DNA: TGTGCCAGCAGCCGCGGACTAGCGGGGTCGTGGGGCACAGATACGCAGTATTTT
J: TRBJ2-3
D: TRBD2
V: TRBV11-3
size: .

CDR3: CAIRASGGSLTDTQYF
DNA: TGTGCCATCAGGGCTAGCGGGGGTTCTCTCACAGATACGCAGTATTTT
J: TRBJ2-3
D: TRBD2
V: TRBV10-3
size: .

CDR3: CASIGTGTLNTEAFF
DNA: TGTGCCAGTATTGGGACCGGGACACTGAACACTGAAGCTTTCTTT
J: TRBJ1-1
D: .
V: TRBV19
size: .

CDR3: CASSLRLGGGVGHNEQFF
DNA: TGCGCCAGCAGCCTGCGTTTGGGGGGAGGGGTGGGACACAATGAGCAGTTCTTC
J: TRBJ2-1
D: TRBD2
V: TRBV4-1
size: .

CDR3: CSVDSFLLEGQLELKAFF
DNA: TGCAGCGTTGACTCGTTTTTGTTGGAGGGACAGCTAGAGTTAAAAGCTTTCTTT
J: TRBJ1-1
D: TRBD1
V: TRBV29-1
size: .

CDR3: CSVPGQGTDTQYF
DNA: TGCAGCGTTCCGGGACAGGGAACAGATACGCAGTATTTT
J: TRBJ2-3
D: TRBD1
V: TRBV29-1
size: few

CDR3: CASSVMDRAHEQYF
DNA: TGCGCCAGCAGCGTGATGGACAGGGCCCACGAGCAGTACTTC
J: TRBJ2-7
D: TRBD1
V: TRBV5-1
size: .

CDR3: CASSRRLRDTEAFF
DNA: TGCGCCAGCAGCAGACGACTCCGGGACACTGAAGCTTTCTTT
J: TRBJ1-1
D: .
V: TRBV5-1
size: .